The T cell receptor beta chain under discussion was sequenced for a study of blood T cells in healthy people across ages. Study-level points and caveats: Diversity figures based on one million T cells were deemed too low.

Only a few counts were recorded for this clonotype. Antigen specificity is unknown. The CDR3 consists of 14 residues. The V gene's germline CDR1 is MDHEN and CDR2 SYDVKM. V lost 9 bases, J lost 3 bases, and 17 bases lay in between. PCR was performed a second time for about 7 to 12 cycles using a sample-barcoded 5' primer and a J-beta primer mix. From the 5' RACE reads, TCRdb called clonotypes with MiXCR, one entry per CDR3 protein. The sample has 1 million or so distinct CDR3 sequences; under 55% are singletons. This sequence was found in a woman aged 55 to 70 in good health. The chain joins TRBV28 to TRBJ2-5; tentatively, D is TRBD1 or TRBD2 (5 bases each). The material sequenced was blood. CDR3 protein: CASLDRDQKETQYF. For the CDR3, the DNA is TGTGCCAGTTTGGACCGGGACCAAAAAGAGACCCAGTACTTC.